The clone carrying this T cell receptor beta chain occurred a few times. Its antigen is as yet unknown. These data originate in a study of OX40 agonist ivuxolimab in advanced cancers. In the study overall: Of the participants, about 40% had some prior anti-PD-1, anti-PD-L1 or anti-CTLA-4 therapy, which was allowed.

Systemic immunosuppression or autoimmune disease history was grounds to exclude patients. CDR1 is MGHDK, CDR2 SYGVNS, per germline. V dropped 3 bases and J dropped 2 bases, with 12 bases sitting between them. The CDR3 extends over 15 amino acids. Overall study findings and caveats: CD8+ T cells were the subset that, on average, had more expanded clones than CD4+. Partial responders dosed at 0.1-3.0 mg/kg displayed clonal expansion ranking among the lowest.

Some clones are missing from TCRdb's copy, which holds only in-frame ones; the method was immunoSEQ multiplex PCR. The data contain over 75,000 clones, roughly 89% of them seen just once; the ten biggest clones take up about 9%. This chain connects TRBV25-1 to TRBJ2-3; D is perhaps TRBD2 (5 bases). This clonotype was obtained from an adult with an advanced solid tumor such as melanoma, head and neck, liver or kidney cancer. The sequenced sample was CD4+ or CD8+ T cells sorted from blood, obtained in a trial of the OX40 agonist ivuxolimab. CDR3 bases: TGTGCCAGCAGTGATCTAGCAGACGACACAGATACGCAGTATTTT. Translated, it gives CASSDLADDTDTQYF.